This T cell receptor delta chain was sequenced during a study of Vδ1+ human thymocytes. After alphabeta T cell depletion, CD3+ Vdelta1+ Vdelta2- thymocytes were sorted. Notes on this clone: Its specificity is not known.

The study, taken as a whole, reports: Thymic TRG and TRD repertoires appeared highly polyclonal, with Gaussian CDR3 length distributions.

RNA was extracted from the cells and then reverse transcribed. CDR3 amplicons came from multiplex PCR with pooled V-gene forward and constant-region reverse primers. TCRdb reprocessed the multiplex PCR reads through CATT. Of more than 25,000 delta-chain clones detected, more than 6% appear once; the ten largest clones hold around 0.99%. The CDR3 loop spans 17 amino acids. CDR1 and CDR2 (germline): TSWWSYY, QGS. Trimming cost V 0 bases and J 1 base, with 15 bases left between them. The genes are TRDV1 and TRDJ1, with D hard to call. The clonotype originates from a girl in the first two years of life who had congenital heart surgery. Sequencing was done on a sample of Vdelta1+ gamma-delta thymocytes from the thymus. Subset: FACS-sorted CD3+ TCRalphabeta- TCRVdelta1+ TCRVdelta2- thymocytes. The CDR3 is CALGELVGPKRTDKLIF. The CDR3, as DNA: TGTGCTCTTGGGGAACTAGTTGGGCCCAAGCGCACCGATAAACTCATCTTT.